This T cell receptor beta chain is from a study of blood T cell repertoires in COVID-19. For the study at large: Donors in the United States, Italy and Spain gave samples during acute or convalescent COVID-19. Sample material is recorded as cDNA or gDNA derived from T cells, B-cell-depleted T cells, or PBMCs.

Original processing methods: Using reference gene primer amplification, nucleated cell counts were estimated. The data were produced by immunoSEQ multiplex PCR, yet TCRdb's version contains in-frame clones alone and is incomplete. V and J calls and clone size come straight from that table; D and trimming were deduced from the DNA. The table includes 60,000 to 85,000 clones, about four fifths detected once. The receptor's source is a man between 65 and 80 years old who had recovered from COVID-19. The specimen sequenced was peripheral blood.

Written as DNA, the CDR3 is TGTGCTAGTGGACCACAGGGTGGCTCACCCCTCCACTTT. It yields the protein CASGPQGGSPLHF. The J gene is TRBJ1-6, the V gene TRBV12-5, with D tentatively TRBD1 (6 bases). This CDR3 is 13 amino acids long. Trimming shortened V by 6 bases and J by 10 bases, and 13 bases separated the two germline ends. The germline V gene has CDR1 LGHNT and CDR2 FRNRAP. Variable domain in full (rest from reference TRBV12-5 and TRBJ1-6): DARVTQTPRHKVTEMGQEVTMRCQPILGHNTVFWYRQTMMQGLELLAYFRNRAPLDDSGMPKDRFSAEMPDATLATLKIQPSEPRDSAVYFCASGPQGGSPLHFGNGTRLTVT.